The sequence of this T cell receptor beta chain was determined in a study of blood T cell repertoires in COVID-19. At the level of the study: Samples representing acute and convalescent COVID-19 were sourced from the United States, Italy and Spain. Sources were T cells, B-cell-depleted T cells, or PBMCs; the material itself was cDNA or gDNA.

Study processing details: Reference gene primer amplification gave nucleated cell count estimates. Assay: immunoSEQ multiplex PCR; the TCRdb copy retains only in-frame clones and omits some. That table supplies the V and J calls and clone size; D and trimming were determined from the DNA. The sample yields some 200,000 clones, about 86% seen once. The sequencing sample was made of peripheral blood. The TCR was taken from a man aged 25-45 years with active or convalescent COVID-19.

The CDR3 loop is CASSSGTGWNEQFF. The CDR3 DNA reads TGTGCCAGCAGCTCCGGGACAGGGTGGAATGAGCAGTTCTTC. The chain has TRBV7-9 and TRBJ2-1, with 9 nucleotides matching TRBD1. The CDR3 has 14 amino acids. Trimming took 4 bases from V and 7 from J; bases not matched to a gene: 5. Germline CDR1 and CDR2: SEHNR and FQNEAQ (reference sequence).